Listed below are T cell receptor beta chains from one sample, sequenced in a study of shared clonotypes between healthy human individuals. Repertoires were generated with immunoSEQ multiplex PCR, while TCRdb's copy carries only in-frame clones and drops some. The sample gives 2,100,000 or so clones, approximately 94% of which show up once; roughly 0.13% is in the top ten. The sample consisted of naive CD4+ T cells sorted from blood. These receptors came from a man between 18 and 35 years old in good health. Each CDR3 is given with its conserved first and last residue. D genes are given only for firm matches. Size values are once, few and many counts, or a class for expanded clones, and some rows have none.

D: TRBD1
J: TRBJ2-5
size: -
V: TRBV2
CDR3: CASRGTVGETQYF
DNA: TGTGCCAGCAGGGGGACAGTAGGCGAGACCCAGTACTTC

D: TRBD1
J: TRBJ2-7
size: -
V: TRBV6-6
CDR3: CASRDRDRGTYEQYF
DNA: TGTGCCAGCAGAGACCGGGACAGGGGTACCTACGAGCAGTACTTC

D: -
J: TRBJ1-5
size: -
V: TRBV7-8
CDR3: CASSSRKGGMNQPQHF
DNA: TGTGCCAGCAGCTCCAGAAAGGGGGGTATGAATCAGCCCCAGCATTTT

D: -
J: TRBJ2-7
size: -
V: TRBV28
CDR3: CASRPGGNTYEQYF
DNA: TGTGCCAGCAGACCTGGGGGGAATACCTACGAGCAGTACTTC

D: -
J: TRBJ2-6
size: -
V: TRBV7-6
CDR3: CASSLVPGANVLTF
DNA: TGTGCCAGCAGCTTAGTCCCTGGGGCCAACGTCCTGACTTTC

D: TRBD1
J: TRBJ2-6
size: -
V: TRBV11-2
CDR3: CASSPGQGAGANVLTF
DNA: TGTGCCAGCAGCCCGGGACAGGGCGCAGGGGCCAACGTCCTGACTTTC

D: TRBD2
J: TRBJ2-5
size: -
V: TRBV10-3
CDR3: CAISDSGQQETQYF
DNA: TGTGCCATCAGTGATAGCGGGCAACAAGAGACCCAGTACTTC

D: -
J: TRBJ2-5
size: -
V: TRBV5-6
CDR3: CASSWDTRGETQYF
DNA: TGTGCCAGCTCCTGGGACACCCGAGGGGAGACCCAGTACTTC

D: TRBD2
J: TRBJ2-3
size: -
V: TRBV7-7
CDR3: CASSLTSGSTDTQYF
DNA: TGTGCTAGCAGCTTGACTAGCGGAAGCACAGATACGCAGTATTTT

D: TRBD2
J: TRBJ2-7
size: -
V: TRBV7-9
CDR3: CASSPLPILAARSYEQYF
DNA: TGTGCCAGCAGCCCCCTACCCATACTAGCGGCCCGTTCCTACGAGCAGTACTTC

D: -
J: TRBJ2-1
size: few
V: TRBV19
CDR3: CASSISGQSYNEQFF
DNA: TGTGCCAGTAGTATTTCCGGACAGAGTTACAATGAGCAGTTCTTC

D: TRBD1
J: TRBJ1-1
size: -
V: TRBV11-2
CDR3: CASSFRGQGTEAFF
DNA: TGTGCCAGCAGCTTCAGGGGGCAGGGGACTGAAGCTTTCTTT

D: TRBD2
J: TRBJ2-7
size: -
V: TRBV6-6
CDR3: CASSYPGTSGEYEQYF
DNA: TGTGCCAGCAGTTACCCAGGGACTAGCGGGGAATACGAGCAGTACTTC

D: TRBD2
J: TRBJ2-7
size: -
V: TRBV15
CDR3: CATSTGTSGLSYEQYF
DNA: TGTGCCACCAGCACCGGGACTAGCGGTCTCTCCTACGAGCAGTACTTC

D: -
J: TRBJ1-1
size: -
V: TRBV4-3
CDR3: CASSQGRLTNTEAFF
DNA: TGCGCCAGCAGCCAAGGTCGGCTCACGAACACTGAAGCTTTCTTT

D: -
J: TRBJ1-5
size: -
V: TRBV10-2
CDR3: CASSDRSNQPQHF
DNA: TGCGCCAGCAGTGATAGGAGCAATCAGCCCCAGCATTTT

D: TRBD2
J: TRBJ2-3
size: once
V: TRBV11-2
CDR3: CASSHLSGNTDTQYF
DNA: TGTGCCAGCAGCCACCTTAGCGGGAACACAGATACGCAGTATTTT

D: -
J: TRBJ2-5
size: -
V: TRBV9
CDR3: CASSVGIDRKQETQYF
DNA: TGTGCCAGCAGCGTTGGTATCGACAGGAAGCAAGAGACCCAGTACTTC

D: TRBD1
J: TRBJ1-2
size: -
V: TRBV7-9
CDR3: CASSSDRANYGYTF
DNA: TGTGCCAGCAGCTCGGACAGGGCCAACTATGGCTACACCTTC

D: -
J: TRBJ2-7
size: -
V: TRBV10-3
CDR3: CAISDAGSAYEQYF
DNA: TGTGCCATCAGTGATGCGGGGAGCGCCTACGAGCAGTACTTC

D: -
J: TRBJ2-7
size: -
V: TRBV10-3
CDR3: CAIRRDGSSYEQYF
DNA: TGTGCCATCAGACGGGACGGGAGCTCCTACGAGCAGTACTTC

D: TRBD2
J: TRBJ2-3
size: -
V: TRBV6-5
CDR3: CASSYEGGRLDTQYF
DNA: TGTGCCAGCAGTTACGAGGGAGGGAGACTGGATACGCAGTATTTT

D: -
J: TRBJ1-3
size: -
V: TRBV7-9
CDR3: CASSLWGHTIYF
DNA: TGTGCCAGCAGCTTGTGGGGACACACCATATATTTT

D: TRBD1
J: TRBJ1-2
size: -
V: TRBV25-1
CDR3: CASSEYEGAGDLGYGYTF
DNA: TGTGCCAGCAGTGAATATGAGGGGGCAGGGGACCTCGGCTATGGCTACACCTTC

D: TRBD1
J: TRBJ1-4
size: -
V: TRBV19
CDR3: CASHTQGTEKLFF
DNA: TGTGCCTCCCACACACAGGGGACTGAAAAACTGTTTTTT

D: -
J: TRBJ2-5
size: -
V: TRBV18
CDR3: CASSLTGTQETQYF
DNA: TGTGCCAGCTCACTAACCGGGACTCAAGAGACCCAGTACTTC

D: -
J: TRBJ1-5
size: -
V: TRBV6-1
CDR3: CASSELGYSNQPQHF
DNA: TGTGCCAGCAGTGAATTGGGTTATAGCAATCAGCCCCAGCATTTT

D: TRBD2
J: TRBJ2-3
size: -
V: TRBV11-2
CDR3: CASSLTSGIGTDTQYF
DNA: TGTGCCAGCAGCCTCACTAGCGGGATTGGAACAGATACGCAGTATTTT

D: TRBD1
J: TRBJ1-1
size: -
V: TRBV10-2
CDR3: CASTSQGGGGTEAFF
DNA: TGCGCCAGCACTTCCCAGGGGGGAGGGGGGACTGAAGCTTTCTTT

D: -
J: TRBJ1-2
size: -
V: TRBV7-8
CDR3: CASSSAGRNYGYTF
DNA: TGTGCCAGCAGCTCAGCCGGCAGGAACTATGGCTACACCTTC

D: -
J: TRBJ2-7
size: -
V: TRBV7-8
CDR3: CASSFAASHYEQYF
DNA: TGTGCCAGCAGCTTTGCAGCGAGCCACTACGAGCAGTACTTC

D: -
J: TRBJ2-3
size: -
V: TRBV5-4
CDR3: CASVRGGGSTDTQYF
DNA: TGTGCCAGCGTTCGGGGAGGCGGATCCACAGATACGCAGTATTTT

D: -
J: TRBJ1-5
size: -
V: TRBV10-1
CDR3: CASSGRQEGNQPQHF
DNA: TGCGCCAGCAGTGGGCGACAGGAAGGCAATCAGCCCCAGCATTTT

D: TRBD2
J: TRBJ2-3
size: -
V: TRBV7-9
CDR3: CASSRGGVRTDTQYF
DNA: TGTGCCAGCAGCCGTGGGGGGGTTCGGACAGATACGCAGTATTTT

D: -
J: TRBJ2-3
size: -
V: TRBV29-1
CDR3: CSQVSTTDTQYF
DNA: TGCAGCCAAGTTTCTACCACAGATACGCAGTATTTT

D: -
J: TRBJ2-3
size: -
V: TRBV14
CDR3: CASSPFSGRPDTQYF
DNA: TGTGCCAGCAGCCCTTTTAGCGGCCGTCCAGATACGCAGTATTTT

D: -
J: TRBJ1-3
size: -
V: TRBV25-1
CDR3: CASSEYTGKAGNTIYF
DNA: TGTGCCAGCAGTGAATACACAGGGAAGGCTGGAAACACCATATATTTT

D: -
J: TRBJ1-1
size: -
V: TRBV6-5
CDR3: CASTRGGSKAFF
DNA: TGTGCCAGCACCCGGGGGGGGTCGAAAGCTTTCTTT

D: -
J: TRBJ1-3
size: -
V: TRBV2
CDR3: CASSEQQTGGNTIYF
DNA: TGTGCCAGCAGTGAGCAACAGACTGGAGGAAACACCATATATTTT

D: TRBD1
J: TRBJ2-5
size: few
V: TRBV27
CDR3: CASSWTGQETQYF
DNA: TGTGCCAGCAGTTGGACAGGACAAGAGACCCAGTACTTC

D: TRBD1
J: TRBJ1-6
size: once
V: TRBV7-9
CDR3: CASRGTGAYNSPLHF
DNA: TGTGCCAGCAGGGGGACAGGCGCCTATAATTCACCCCTCCACTTT

D: -
J: TRBJ2-5
size: -
V: TRBV11-2
CDR3: CASSLGLSGPEETQYF
DNA: TGTGCCAGCAGCTTAGGTTTGTCAGGGCCAGAAGAGACCCAGTACTTC

D: -
J: TRBJ1-3
size: -
V: TRBV7-9
CDR3: CASSNQGGSGNTIYF
DNA: TGTGCCAGCAGCAATCAGGGAGGCTCTGGAAACACCATATATTTT

D: TRBD1
J: TRBJ1-2
size: -
V: TRBV4-3
CDR3: CASSQGDRVIHGYTF
DNA: TGCGCCAGCAGCCAAGGGGACAGGGTCATCCATGGCTACACCTTC